This passage covers 13 T cell receptor beta chains from one sample sequenced in a study of post-analysis software for immune sequencing data. Study-level findings and limits: Roughly 5 TRBV segments occurring more often in patients than controls included TRBV5-6, TRBV5-1 and TRBV20-1.

The antigens for these receptors are not known. Presence of unique molecular identifiers characterized the TCR beta cDNA libraries. From the PCR reads, TCRdb called clonotypes with MiXCR, one entry per CDR3 protein. The sample carries roughly 800,000 distinct CDR3 sequences, roughly half recorded once. The sequencing input was blood. The source is a girl under 18 with multiple sclerosis.

This clonotype was seen a few times. The V and J genes are TRBV7-8 and TRBJ2-7; the D is unclear. The V end lost 5 bases, the J end lost 2 bases, and 16 bases lay between the germline ends. The germline V gene encodes CDR1 SGHVS and CDR2 FQNEAQ. This CDR3 spans 15 amino acids. The CDR3 reads CASSTRPDRTYEQYF. CDR3 DNA sequence: TGTGCCAGCAGCACGAGACCTGATCGTACCTACGAGCAGTACTTC.

As to this clonotype: A much more abundant neighbour one base away suggests this may be a read error. V usage is TRBV7-9 and J usage is TRBJ1-5; 7 nucleotides align to TRBD1. The CDR3 is 13 amino acids. V shed 3 bases, J shed 5 bases, and the junction held 1 base outside the gene matches. Germline V lookup: CDR1 SEHNR, CDR2 FQNEAQ (reference sequence). CDR3 amino acids: CASSFDRDQPQHF. CDR3 bases: TGTGCCAGCAGCTTTGACAGGGATCAGCCCCAGCATTTT.

The chain carries TRBV7-9 and TRBJ2-3; 7 nucleotides line up with TRBD1. Looked up from germline, CDR1 is SEHNR and CDR2 is FQNEAQ (reference sequence). V shed 8 bases, J shed 6 bases, and the junction held 11 bases outside the gene matches. This CDR3 has 14 amino acids. In nucleotides, the CDR3 is TGTGCCAGCCTGACGACAGGGAATCTCGATACGCAGTATTTT. Translating it yields CASLTTGNLDTQYF.

CDR3 coding DNA: TGTGCCAGCAGTCCCATACTGATAGCTAACTATGGCTACACCTTC. This translates into CASSPILIANYGYTF. This chain joins TRBV12-3 or TRBV12-4 and TRBJ1-2; D is undetermined. The CDR3 runs 15 residues. V lost 5 bases and J 0 bases, leaving 13 bases between the germline ends.

The V and J genes are TRBV7-6 and TRBJ2-5; 9 bases are a match to TRBD2. The J call is uncertain, as TRBJ2-7 better fits the DNA end. Germline V gene sequence: CDR1 SGHVS, CDR2 FNYEAQ. The CDR3 consists of 14 residues. The CDR3 sequence: CASNAGGPGYEQYF. CDR3 sequence (DNA): TGTGCCAGCAACGCGGGGGGGCCGGGCTACGAGCAGTACTTC.

V and J are TRBV29-1 and TRBJ2-1; unclear D gene. The germline gives CDR1 SQVTM, CDR2 ANQGSEA. CDR3 length: 12 residues. V was pared by 6 bases and J by 2 bases, with 8 bases between. The CDR3: CSVKATYNEQFF. The CDR3 DNA sequence: TGCAGCGTCAAGGCAACCTACAATGAGCAGTTCTTC.

This chain connects TRBV7-6 to TRBJ2-5; D is undetermined. The V and J ends lost 7 bases and 1 base respectively, with 13 bases between them. Germline lookup yields CDR1 SGHVS and CDR2 FNYEAQ. The CDR3 covers 14 residues. CDR3 DNA sequence: TGTGCCAGCACCTCGGGTGTGGCCCAAGAGACCCAGTACTTC. Translation: CASTSGVAQETQYF.

This clonotype appeared a few times. The chain couples TRBV7-9 to TRBJ2-5; 11 bases agree with TRBD2. Germline CDR1 reads SEHNR; CDR2 reads FQNEAQ (reference sequence). The CDR3 is 16 amino acids. The J segment lost 5 bases and the V segment lost 4 bases, leaving 9 bases of the junction unmatched. The CDR3 is CASSSQQLAGAETQYF. CDR3 DNA sequence: TGTGCCAGCAGCTCTCAACAACTAGCGGGAGCCGAGACCCAGTACTTC.

The J gene is TRBJ2-1, the V gene TRBV27; no definite D call. Germline CDR1 reads MNHEY; CDR2 reads SMNVEV (reference sequence). Trimming shortened V by 6 bases and J by 4 bases, and 10 bases separated the two germline ends. This CDR3 is built from 13 residues. This CDR3 reads CASSLTPYNEQFF. DNA of the CDR3: TGTGCCAGCAGCCTCACCCCATACAATGAGCAGTTCTTC.

The rearrangement uses TRBV6-5 and TRBJ2-7; 8 positions match TRBD2. V trimming: 1 base; J trimming: 0 bases; junction bases outside the gene matches: 5. Germline V gene lookup returns CDR1 MNHEY and CDR2 SVGAGI. CDR3 size: 16 residues. The CDR3 DNA sequence: TGTGCCAGCAGTTACTTCGCGGGAGGCATCTCCTACGAGCAGTACTTC. The encoded protein is CASSYFAGGISYEQYF.

This chain links TRBV13 with TRBJ2-4; D call uncertain. The CDR3 runs 15 residues. CDR1 and CDR2 from the germline V gene are PRHDT and FYEKMQ (reference sequence). Between the trimmed V and J ends, which lost 6 bases and 0 bases, there was a span of 12 bases. This CDR3 reads CASSHGPGAKNIQYF. The CDR3 DNA follows: TGTGCCAGCAGTCACGGACCAGGAGCCAAAAACATTCAGTACTTC.

The chain joins TRBV27 to TRBJ2-1, with 7 nucleotides matching TRBD2. V trimming: 0 bases; J trimming: 7 bases; junction bases outside the gene matches: 6. Germline CDR1 is MNHEY and CDR2 is SMNVEV (reference sequence). This CDR3 comprises 15 residues. For the CDR3, the DNA is TGTGCCAGCAGTTTATCGGGGAGGGCCATAAATGAGCAGTTCTTC. The encoded protein is CASSLSGRAINEQFF.

The V call is TRBV20-1, the J call TRBJ2-5, with 9 bases fitting TRBD2. There are 12 residues in the CDR3. Germline loops: CDR1 DFQATT, CDR2 SNEGSKA (reference sequence). With 5 bases clipped from V and 5 bases from J, the junction kept 3 bases outside the gene matches. The CDR3 spells CSAGTSWETQYF. The CDR3 DNA is TGCAGTGCTGGGACTAGCTGGGAGACCCAGTACTTC.